The T cell receptor beta chain described here comes from a study of low-dose radiotherapy and immunotherapy resistance in tumors. This clonotype came up a few times. The sample's time point: before trial treatment. The authors amplified TCRs for 20 to 25 PCR cycles with a constant-region primer and a V-primer adapter. TCRdb re-called the reads with MiXCR, one entry per CDR3 protein. The sample shows tens of thousands of distinct CDR3 sequences, about 11% of them seen only once. This sequence originates from a female donor with ovarian cancer. The material was PBMCs, obtained before treatment.

CDR3 loop: CASRQGQHNSPLHF. The CDR3, as DNA: TGTGCCAGCAGACAAGGACAGCATAATTCACCCCTCCACTTT. This chain links TRBV2 with TRBJ1-6; D might be TRBD1 (6 bases). The CDR3 spans 14 residues. V lost 6 bases and J lost 5, with 11 bases in between. CDR1 and CDR2 (germline): SNHLY, FYNNEI.